This TCR beta chain was captured by sequencing in a study of T cell repertoires in cytomegalovirus infection. Overall study: CMV epitopes, recently identified HLA-C-restricted and well-studied HLA-B-restricted, were used. Public TCR beta signatures indicated both CMV infection and matching HLA type.

V was cut by 1 base and J by 4 bases, with 7 bases left in between. Germline CDR1 SEHNR, CDR2 FQNEAQ (reference sequence). This CDR3 is 13 amino acids long. This clonotype was observed many times. Its antigen is as yet unknown. One entry per CDR3 protein results from TCRdb running MiXCR on the reads. The repertoire includes approximately 910,000 distinct CDR3 sequences, roughly 30% of them detected once, and roughly 13% sits in the top ten. This material consisted of cultured CD8+ T cells from PBMCs, taken from culture after CMV antigen stimulation. The clonotype comes from a human donor in good health (CMV status not recorded). Some clones in this sample may be carry-over from other donors' samples. V and J are TRBV7-9 and TRBJ2-5; unclear D gene. The CDR3 loop is CASSLESGETQYF. The DNA of the CDR3 is TGTGCCAGCAGCTTAGAGTCAGGAGAGACCCAGTACTTC.